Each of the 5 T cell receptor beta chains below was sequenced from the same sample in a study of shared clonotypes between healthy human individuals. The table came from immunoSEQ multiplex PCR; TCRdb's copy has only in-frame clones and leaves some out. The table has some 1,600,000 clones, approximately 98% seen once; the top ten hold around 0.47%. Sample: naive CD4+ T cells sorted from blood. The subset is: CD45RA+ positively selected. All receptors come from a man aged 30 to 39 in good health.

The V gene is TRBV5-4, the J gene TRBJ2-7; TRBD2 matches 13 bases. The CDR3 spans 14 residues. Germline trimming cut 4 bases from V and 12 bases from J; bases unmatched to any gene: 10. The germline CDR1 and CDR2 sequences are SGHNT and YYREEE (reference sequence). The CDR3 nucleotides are TGTGCCAGCAGCGAGCCGGGACTAGCGGGAAGCTGGTACTTC. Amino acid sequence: CASSEPGLAGSWYF. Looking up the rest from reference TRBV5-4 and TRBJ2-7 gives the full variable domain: ETGVTQSPTHLIKTRGQQVTLRCSSQSGHNTVSWYQQALGQGPQFIFQYYREEENGRGNFPPRFSGLQFPNYSSELNVNALELDDSALYLCASSEPGLAGSWYFGPGTRLTVT.

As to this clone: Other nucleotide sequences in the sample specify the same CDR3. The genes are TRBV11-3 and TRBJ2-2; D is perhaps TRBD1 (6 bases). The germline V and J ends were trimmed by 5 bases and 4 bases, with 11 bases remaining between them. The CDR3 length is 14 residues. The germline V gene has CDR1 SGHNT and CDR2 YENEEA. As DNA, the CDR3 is TGTGCCAGCAGCCGTACAGGGTCCACCGGGGAGCTGTTTTTT. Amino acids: CASSRTGSTGELFF.

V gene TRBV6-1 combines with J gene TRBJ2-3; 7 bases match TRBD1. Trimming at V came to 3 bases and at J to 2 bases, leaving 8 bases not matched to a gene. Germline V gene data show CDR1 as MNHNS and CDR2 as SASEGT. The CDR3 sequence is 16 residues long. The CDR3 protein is CASSEVYRGNTDTQYF. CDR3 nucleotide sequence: TGTGCCAGCAGTGAGGTTTACAGGGGTAACACAGATACGCAGTATTTT.

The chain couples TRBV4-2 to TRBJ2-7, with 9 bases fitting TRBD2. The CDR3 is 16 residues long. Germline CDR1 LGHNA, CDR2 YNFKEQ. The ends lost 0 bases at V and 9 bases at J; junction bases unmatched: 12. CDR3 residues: CASSQETSGISTRQYF. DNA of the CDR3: TGTGCCAGCAGCCAAGAGACTAGCGGAATATCTACGAGGCAGTACTTC.

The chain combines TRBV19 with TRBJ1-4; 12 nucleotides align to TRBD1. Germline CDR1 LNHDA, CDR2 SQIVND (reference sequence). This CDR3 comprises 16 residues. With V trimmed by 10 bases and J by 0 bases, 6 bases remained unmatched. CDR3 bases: TGTGCCACCGGGACAGGGGGCATTTCAACTAATGAAAAACTGTTTTTT. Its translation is CATGTGGISTNEKLFF.